The source of this T cell receptor beta chain is a study of tumor-infiltrating lymphocytes in primary liver carcinoma (dated by TCRdb to 2015 to 2018). About the investigation overall: Surgical resection was performed in China between late 2015 and 2016 on about five patients with histopathologically diagnosed primary liver carcinoma. Of the five patients (three men and two women, aged 30 to 69 years), four had hepatocellular carcinoma and one had combined HCC and intrahepatic cholangiocarcinoma. Tumors of the five patients were stage T1-T3 N0M0 with maximum diameters of roughly 4.2 to 11 cm. Samples yielded roughly 3.5 to 8 million productive TCRbeta reads; read depth did not differ significantly between tissue types. Across five regions of each liver tumor, along with adjacent normal tissue and blood, the study brought together TCRbeta repertoire sequencing, expression microarrays and whole-exome sequencing. A total of 35 specimens from 5 patients, comprising about 25 tumor regions, 5 adjacent noncancerous liver tissues and 5 peripheral blood samples, were covered by TCRbeta repertoire sequencing. Repertoires from technical replicates were highly reproducible, with mean shared-clone rates roughly 0.86 and correlation coefficients above 0.95. Overall results and qualifications from the work: Bulk unsorted samples precluded comparing CD4+ and CD8+ T cell repertoires. Consistent with antigen-driven expansion, pairs of tumor regions showed higher repertoire overlap (mean about 35%) than either tumor-adjacent pairs (around 17%) or tumor-blood pairs (approximately 15%). A significantly larger repertoire fraction was made up by the top 250 clones in tumors than in blood (p = 0.039). The study included only a few patients, and the authors note findings should be validated in a larger study. Only the TCR beta chain was sequenced, so true repertoire diversity is likely underestimated because unpaired alpha chains were not captured.

For CDR1 and CDR2, the germline V gene (reference sequence) lists SGHAT and FQDESV. CDR3 length: 13 amino acids, cysteine to phenylalanine. The CDR3 DNA has 39 bases and is translated from base 1. Blood RNA was extracted from unsorted whole blood using TRIzol reagent, and germline DNA was obtained with the DNeasy Blood & Tissue kit. Patients had chronic HBV infection and were treatment-naive at sampling. Before surgery, four milliliters of peripheral blood were collected into K2EDTA tubes. Regarding this clonotype: This receptor's antigen is unknown. Germline and junction disagree at one end, which may indicate a read error.

Using a constant-region primer and ProtoScript II reverse transcriptase, TCRbeta-specific cDNA was reverse-transcribed from around 520 ng total RNA. TCRbeta libraries were built with three nested multiplex PCR rounds, a slightly modified ARM-PCR procedure. Multiplex TRBV1-TRBV30 forward primers and a Cbeta reverse primer were used in the first two PCR rounds, each of which was run for approximately 9 cycles. Sample barcodes and Illumina adapters were added in a final 25-cycle PCR using Deep VentR polymerase. Amplicons of 200-500 bp were gel-purified with a QIAquick gel extraction kit before sequencing. An Illumina HiSeq 2500 was used to sequence the TCRbeta amplicons with 250-bp paired-end reads. The study's own analysis went as follows. Trimmomatic v0.33 was used to quality-trim the reads, and FLASH v1.2.11 was used to merge paired reads so that full CDR3 sequences could be recovered. V, D and J germline segments were assigned to the rearranged TCRbeta sequences by MiGEC v1.2.1b. Clonotype statistics and Shannon-Wiener diversity indices were calculated with VDJtools v1.0.0. To reduce sampling bias, subsequent analyses other than the diversity analysis used only the 250 most abundant clonotypes in each sample. TCRdb applied fastp at Q25 and MiXCR to the public reads, then kept only in-frame beta chains. Rows matching on CDR3 protein sequence are summarized as one entry with the most common DNA and genes. None of the V and J calls come from the authors' own analysis; TCRdb made them. Here the sample has about 330,000 distinct CDR3 sequences; around 60% occur a single time. In total, the top ten clones hold about 6.5% of the sample.

Sequences were obtained from peripheral blood. The V and J genes are TRBV11-1 and TRBJ2-2, with no D gene named confidently. This TCR derives from a man between 40 and 49 years old with primary liver carcinoma and hepatitis B virus infection. The CDR3 sequence is CAGSLLCFGELFF. The bases are TGTGCCGGCAGCTTACTATGTTTCGGGGAGCTGTTTTTT. Full variable domain (CDR3 extended with the reference TRBV11-1 and TRBJ2-2 proteins): EAEVAQSPRYKITEKSQAVAFWCDPISGHATLYWYRQILGQGPELLVQFQDESVVDDSQLPKDRFSAERLKGVDSTLKIQPAELGDSAMYLCAGSLLCFGELFFGEGSRLTVL.